The clone carrying this T cell receptor beta chain was seen a handful of times. Its specificity is not known. This sample is drawn from a study of T cell repertoires in cytomegalovirus infection. About the study: Selection of CMV epitopes for the study included recently identified HLA-C-restricted and well-studied HLA-B-restricted ones.

With 4 bases removed from V and 6 bases from J, the gap between germline ends came to 15 bases. Germline-derived CDR1 and CDR2 are LGHNA and YNFKEQ. The CDR3 sequence is 14 residues long. TCRdb analysed the reads with MiXCR anew, one entry per CDR3 protein. The sample shows a few hundred thousand distinct CDR3 sequences, 25% of them seen only once. The sequence was obtained from a human donor in good health (CMV status not recorded). Some clones in this sample may be carry-over from other donors' samples. This rearrangement joins TRBV4-2 to TRBJ1-1, with no clear D. The input for sequencing was cultured PBMCs, taken from culture after CMV antigen stimulation. The CDR3 nucleotides are TGTGCCAGCAGCCTCGGTCGGGTTGAGGCTGAAGCTTTCTTT. This codes for CASSLGRVEAEAFF.